These T cell receptor beta chains were read from a single sample in a study of identifying expanded T cells in peripheral blood. TCRdb keeps only in-frame clones here, not all; method: immunoSEQ multiplex PCR. The sample records more than 95,000 clones, roughly 80% being singletons. Sequencing used blood. These receptors originate from a person aged 18 to 70 in good health. CDR3s include the opening cysteine and the closing phenylalanine or tryptophan. The D gene is left open where the match is weak. The size field is filled for only some rows; it gives once, few, many or a size class.

D gene | clone size | J gene | V gene | CDR3 protein | CDR3 DNA
TRBD1 | . | TRBJ1-2 | TRBV6-5 | CASRAGGGGYTF | TGTGCCAGCAGAGCAGGGGGCGGTGGCTACACCTTC
. | . | TRBJ1-6 | TRBV18 | CASSLRDGRNSPLHF | TGTGCCAGCTCATTAAGGGATGGGCGGAATTCACCCCTCCACTTT
TRBD2 | once | TRBJ2-1 | TRBV5-4 | CASSLSGGNEQFF | TGTGCCAGCAGCCTTAGCGGGGGTAATGAGCAGTTCTTC
. | . | TRBJ2-5 | TRBV21-1 | CASSKASMGWETQYF | TGTGCCAGCAGCAAAGCCTCTATGGGTTGGGAGACCCAGTACTTC
. | . | TRBJ2-2 | TRBV2 | CASRARQNTGELFF | TGTGCCAGCAGAGCTCGACAGAACACCGGGGAGCTGTTTTTT
. | . | TRBJ2-1 | TRBV6-5 | CASSYSRGVGKQFF | TGTGCCAGCAGTTACTCGAGGGGGGTAGGGAAGCAGTTCTTC
. | . | TRBJ1-4 | TRBV5-1 | CASSLVGQFEKLFF | TGCGCCAGCAGCTTGGTTGGACAGTTCGAAAAACTGTTTTTT
. | . | TRBJ1-1 | TRBV28 | CASSLSGVGGTEAFF | TGTGCCAGCAGTTTATCAGGGGTAGGTGGCACTGAAGCTTTCTTT
. | . | TRBJ1-2 | TRBV5-4 | CASSLDLRGSLGYTF | TGTGCCAGCAGCTTGGACTTACGTGGATCCTTAGGCTACACCTTC
TRBD1 | . | TRBJ2-3 | TRBV5-6 | CASTDAGGGTDTQYF | TGTGCCAGCACCGACGCAGGGGGCGGCACAGATACGCAGTATTTT
. | . | TRBJ1-5 | TRBV29-1 | CSASDRGNQPQHF | TGCAGCGCTTCAGACAGAGGCAATCAGCCCCAGCATTTT
. | . | TRBJ2-1 | TRBV27 | CASSLSGGIYNEQFF | TGTGCCAGCAGTTTATCAGGGGGGATCTACAATGAGCAGTTCTTC
. | . | TRBJ1-6 | TRBV9 | CASSVGSGVASPLHF | TGTGCCAGCAGCGTGGGTTCAGGGGTTGCTTCACCCCTCCACTTT
. | . | TRBJ1-2 | TRBV5-6 | CASSLFGERYYGYTF | TGTGCCAGCAGCTTGTTTGGGGAAAGGTACTATGGCTACACCTTC
. | . | TRBJ2-5 | TRBV11-1 | CASSLEPETQYF | TGTGCCAGCAGCTTAGAGCCCGAGACCCAGTACTTC
. | . | TRBJ2-2 | TRBV19 | CASSMEGNTGELFF | TGTGCCAGTAGTATGGAGGGGAACACCGGGGAGCTGTTTTTT
TRBD1 | . | TRBJ2-7 | TRBV14 | CASSRRDSLSYEQYF | TGTGCCAGCAGCCGCCGGGACAGTCTCTCCTACGAGCAGTACTTC
. | few | TRBJ2-1 | TRBV5-4 | CASRTWGGSEQFF | TGTGCCAGCAGGACCTGGGGAGGAAGCGAGCAGTTCTTC
. | . | TRBJ1-1 | TRBV11-3 | CASSDPGGWATEAFF | TGTGCCAGCAGCGATCCTGGCGGGTGGGCCACTGAAGCTTTCTTT
. | . | TRBJ1-1 | TRBV6-6 | CASSYLQANTEAFF | TGTGCCAGCAGTTACCTCCAGGCGAACACTGAAGCTTTCTTT
. | . | TRBJ1-3 | TRBV6-1 | CASSGGRAPGNTIYF | TGTGCCAGCAGTGGGGGAAGGGCACCGGGAAACACCATATATTTT
. | few | TRBJ1-2 | TRBV13 | CASSLARQGGYTF | TGTGCCAGCAGCTTAGCCCGACAAGGAGGCTACACCTTC
. | . | TRBJ1-2 | TRBV29-1 | CSVDTSFNYGYTF | TGCAGCGTTGATACCAGCTTTAACTATGGCTACACCTTC
. | . | TRBJ1-2 | TRBV29-1 | CSVEDYGGYTF | TGCAGCGTTGAAGATTACGGGGGCTACACCTTC
. | . | TRBJ1-2 | TRBV12-5 | CASGDRTYGYTF | TGTGCTAGTGGAGACAGGACCTATGGCTACACCTTC
. | few | TRBJ2-7 | TRBV29-1 | CSYMSEDSSYEQYF | TGCAGCTATATGAGCGAGGACAGCTCCTACGAGCAGTACTTC
TRBD1 | . | TRBJ1-1 | TRBV4-3 | CASSHGDRETEAFF | TGCGCCAGCAGCCATGGGGACAGGGAGACTGAAGCTTTCTTT
. | . | TRBJ2-7 | TRBV4-3 | CASSQDLDFSYEQYF | TGCGCCAGCAGCCAAGATCTGGATTTCTCCTACGAGCAGTACTTC
. | . | TRBJ2-2 | TRBV10-1 | CASRDGYGELFF | TGCGCCAGCAGGGACGGATACGGGGAGCTGTTTTTT
. | once | TRBJ1-5 | TRBV7-6 | CASSLSRDAGNQPQHF | TGTGCCAGCAGCTTATCTAGGGATGCGGGCAATCAGCCCCAGCATTTT
. | . | TRBJ1-2 | TRBV6-5 | CASSFLGTEYTF | TGTGCCAGCAGTTTCTTGGGGACCGAATACACCTTC
TRBD1 | . | TRBJ2-2 | TRBV7-2 | CASRTGISNTGELFF | TGTGCCAGCAGGACAGGGATATCGAACACCGGGGAGCTGTTTTTT
. | . | TRBJ2-7 | TRBV7-6 | CASSLAGEYEQYF | TGTGCCAGCAGCTTAGCAGGGGAGTACGAGCAGTACTTC
. | . | TRBJ1-2 | TRBV5-4 | CASRTTEELHYGYTF | TGTGCCAGCAGGACGACAGAAGAACTTCACTATGGCTACACCTTC
. | . | TRBJ2-7 | TRBV15 | CATSRGAGYEQYF | TGTGCCACCAGCAGAGGGGCAGGGTACGAGCAGTACTTC
. | . | TRBJ1-1 | TRBV2 | CASSTHTEAFF | TGTGCCAGCAGCACCCATACTGAAGCTTTCTTT
. | few | TRBJ2-7 | TRBV10-3 | CAISEYEGPAYEQYF | TGTGCCATCAGTGAGTATGAGGGGCCCGCCTACGAGCAGTACTTC
. | . | TRBJ1-4 | TRBV5-1 | CASSMGASAFLEKLFF | TGCGCCAGCAGTATGGGAGCTTCTGCTTTTCTTGAAAAACTGTTTTTT
. | . | TRBJ2-7 | TRBV15 | CATSRVRGTGVYEQYF | TGTGCCACCAGCAGAGTAAGGGGTACAGGCGTCTACGAGCAGTACTTC